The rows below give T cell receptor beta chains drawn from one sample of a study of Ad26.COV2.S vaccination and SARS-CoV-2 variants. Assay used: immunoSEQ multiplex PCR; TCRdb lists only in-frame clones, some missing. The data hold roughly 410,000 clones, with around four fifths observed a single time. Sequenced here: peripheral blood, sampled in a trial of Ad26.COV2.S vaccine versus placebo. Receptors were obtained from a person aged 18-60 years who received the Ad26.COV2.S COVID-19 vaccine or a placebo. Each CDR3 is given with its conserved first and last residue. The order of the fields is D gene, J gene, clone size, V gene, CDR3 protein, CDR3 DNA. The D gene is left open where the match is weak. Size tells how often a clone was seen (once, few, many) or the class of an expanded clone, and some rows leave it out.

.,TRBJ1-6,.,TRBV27,CASSSGFAGSPLHF,TGTGCCAGCAGTTCTGGGTTTGCCGGGTCACCCCTCCACTTT
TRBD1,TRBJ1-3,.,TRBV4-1,CASSHQPPTGASNSGNTIYF,TGCGCCAGCAGCCACCAACCTCCGACAGGGGCCTCCAACTCTGGAAACACCATATATTTT
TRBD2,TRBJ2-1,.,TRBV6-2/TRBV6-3,CASSYWDSGRAANEQFF,TGTGCCAGCAGTTATTGGGATAGCGGGAGGGCCGCCAATGAGCAGTTCTTC
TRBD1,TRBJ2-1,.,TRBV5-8,CASSRGQVGGNEQFF,TGTGCCAGCAGCCGGGGACAGGTCGGTGGCAATGAGCAGTTCTTC
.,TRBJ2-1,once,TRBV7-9,CASSSPRAGRPYNEQFF,TGTGCCAGCAGCTCCCCGCGGGCGGGGCGCCCCTACAATGAGCAGTTCTTC
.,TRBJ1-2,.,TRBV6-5,CASSYLDVRYGYTF,TGTGCCAGCAGTTACTTAGACGTCCGCTATGGCTACACCTTC
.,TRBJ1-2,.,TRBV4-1,CASSHIARGDVGYTF,TGCGCCAGCAGCCACATAGCCAGGGGCGATGTTGGCTACACCTTC
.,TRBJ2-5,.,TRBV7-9,CASSLAPQETQYF,TGTGCCAGCAGCTTAGCTCCTCAAGAGACCCAGTACTTC
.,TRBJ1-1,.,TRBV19,CASSSGLGLFSGTEAFF,TGTGCCAGTAGTTCAGGTCTGGGCCTGTTTTCGGGAACTGAAGCTTTCTTT
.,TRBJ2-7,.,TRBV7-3,CASRFGEGSEQYF,TGTGCCAGCAGATTCGGCGAGGGTAGCGAGCAGTACTTC
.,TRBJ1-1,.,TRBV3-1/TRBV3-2,CASSQGGANTEAFF,TGTGCCAGCAGCCAAGGAGGGGCGAACACTGAAGCTTTCTTT
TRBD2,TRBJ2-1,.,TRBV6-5,CASSPTSGRIDEQFF,TGTGCCAGCAGCCCGACTAGCGGGAGGATCGATGAGCAGTTCTTC
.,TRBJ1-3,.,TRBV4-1,CASSHPAGQGGNTIYF,TGCGCCAGCAGCCACCCGGCCGGGCAGGGAGGAAACACCATATATTTT
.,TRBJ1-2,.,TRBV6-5,CASSYSPSLNYGYTF,TGTGCCAGCAGTTACTCCCCCAGCTTAAACTATGGCTACACCTTC
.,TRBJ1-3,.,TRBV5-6,CASSYTGNTIYF,TGTGCCAGCAGTTACACGGGAAACACCATATATTTT
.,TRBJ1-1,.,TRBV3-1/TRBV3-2,CASSQERGAGAFF,TGTGCCAGCAGCCAAGAAAGGGGGGCGGGGGCTTTCTTT
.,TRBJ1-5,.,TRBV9,CASSVGGDSNQPQHF,TGTGCCAGCAGCGTAGGAGGAGACAGCAATCAGCCCCAGCATTTT
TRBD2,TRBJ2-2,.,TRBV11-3,CASSTRTSGPTNTGELFF,TGTGCCAGCAGCACCCGGACTAGCGGGCCTACGAACACCGGGGAGCTGTTTTTT
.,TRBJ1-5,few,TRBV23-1,CASSQPTVRPQPQHF,TGCGCCAGCAGTCAACCGACGGTGCGACCTCAGCCCCAGCATTTT
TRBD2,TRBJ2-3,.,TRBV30,CAWSELAGADTQYF,TGTGCCTGGAGTGAGCTAGCGGGAGCAGATACGCAGTATTTT
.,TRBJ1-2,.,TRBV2,CASKREGAYGYTF,TGTGCCAGCAAAAGAGAGGGCGCCTATGGCTACACCTTC
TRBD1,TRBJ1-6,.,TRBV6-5,CASSHRGYNSPLHF,TGTGCCAGCAGTCACAGGGGGTATAATTCACCCCTCCACTTT
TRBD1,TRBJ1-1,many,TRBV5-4,CASRDGTGEAFF,TGTGCCAGCAGGGACGGGACAGGGGAAGCTTTCTTT
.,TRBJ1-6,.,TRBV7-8,CASSQRTYNSPLHF,TGTGCCAGCAGCCAAAGGACATACAATTCACCCCTCCACTTT
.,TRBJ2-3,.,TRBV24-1,CATQSFGVDTQYF,TGTGCCACCCAAAGTTTTGGGGTTGATACGCAGTATTTT
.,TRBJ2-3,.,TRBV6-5,CASSFRDPGDTQYF,TGTGCCAGCAGTTTCCGGGACCCTGGCGATACGCAGTATTTT
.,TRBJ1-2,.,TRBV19,CASNIRGIYGYTF,TGTGCCAGTAACATCAGGGGAATCTATGGCTACACCTTC
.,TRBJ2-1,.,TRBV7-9,CASNLRAGYNEQFF,TGTGCCAGCAACCTAAGGGCCGGCTACAATGAGCAGTTCTTC
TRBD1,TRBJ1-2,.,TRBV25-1,CASSPRTGTGYTF,TGTGCCAGCAGTCCGAGGACAGGGACGGGCTACACCTTC
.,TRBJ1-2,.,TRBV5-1,CASSPAPREGYTF,TGCGCCAGCTCGCCGGCCCCTCGGGAGGGCTACACCTTC
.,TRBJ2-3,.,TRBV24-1,CATSDGTSDRQYF,TGTGCCACCAGTGACGGGACTTCAGATAGGCAGTATTTT
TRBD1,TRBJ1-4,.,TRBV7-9,CASSLLTTGGRKLFF,TGTGCCAGCAGCCTCCTCACGACAGGGGGCCGAAAACTGTTTTTT
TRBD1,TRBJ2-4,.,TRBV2,CASGGTGMAKNIQYF,TGTGCCAGCGGGGGGACAGGGATGGCCAAAAACATTCAGTACTTC
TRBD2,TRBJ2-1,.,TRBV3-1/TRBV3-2,CASSQIPGSSGRSYNEQFF,TGTGCCAGCAGCCAAATCCCGGGGTCTAGCGGACGCTCCTACAATGAGCAGTTCTTC
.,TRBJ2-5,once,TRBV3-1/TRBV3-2,CASSQGGTGRGGETQYF,TGTGCCAGCAGCCAAGGCGGAACGGGGAGAGGAGGAGAGACCCAGTACTTC
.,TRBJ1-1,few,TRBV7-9,CASSLERTTEAFF,TGTGCCAGCAGCTTAGAACGAACCACTGAAGCTTTCTTT
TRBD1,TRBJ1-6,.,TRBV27,CASSVYRGPVSPLHF,TGTGCCAGCAGTGTCTACAGGGGGCCCGTGTCACCCCTCCACTTT
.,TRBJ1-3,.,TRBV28,CASSPKTGGNTIYF,TGTGCCAGCAGTCCAAAGACAGGCGGAAACACCATATATTTT
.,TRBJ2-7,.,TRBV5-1,CASTSGLSYEQYF,TGCGCCAGCACATCCGGGCTATCCTACGAGCAGTACTTC
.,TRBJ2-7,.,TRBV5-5,CASSLERNYRGEQYF,TGTGCCAGCAGCTTGGAGCGCAACTATCGGGGAGAGCAGTACTTC
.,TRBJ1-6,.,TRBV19,CATRETGTGSSPLHF,TGTGCCACTAGAGAAACCGGGACCGGGTCATCACCCCTCCACTTT